The 5 T cell receptor beta chains presented below share a single source sample, sequenced in a study of read filtering for tumor transcriptome and immune sequencing. From around 440 ng of RNA, a library with molecular barcoded alpha/delta and beta/gamma adaptors was made. TCRdb re-analysed the reads in MiXCR, keeping a single row per CDR3 protein. The table lists tens of thousands of distinct CDR3 sequences, about 22% of them singletons. The specimen sequenced was a population of CD138-negative cells sorted from bone marrow. The receptors here all came from a donor at least 40 years old with multiple myeloma.

This clonotype has ten or more counts. V and J are TRBV6-2 or TRBV6-3 and TRBJ2-5; D gene unclear. The CDR3 sequence is 14 residues long. The V end lost 6 bases, the J end lost 0 bases, and 11 bases lay between the germline ends. Per germline, CDR1 MNHEY and CDR2 SVGEGT. The CDR3 nucleotides read TGTGCCAGCAGCTCCGGAGTTTACCAAGAGACCCAGTACTTC. Its protein is CASSSGVYQETQYF.

There are many counts of this clonotype. V gene TRBV10-2 combines with J gene TRBJ2-5; no clear D. Germline V gene data show CDR1 as WSHSY and CDR2 as SAAADI. The CDR3 runs 10 residues. V was cut by 6 bases and J by 2 bases, with 1 base left in between. This CDR3 is CASRQETQYF. Written as DNA, the CDR3 is TGCGCCAGCAGACAAGAGACCCAGTACTTC.

For this clonotype: A much larger clone is a single base away; this may be a read error. This chain links TRBV20-1 with TRBJ2-7, with a tentative D call TRBD1 (6 bases). Germline V gene sequence: CDR1 DFQATT, CDR2 SNEGSKA (reference sequence). This CDR3 is 14 amino acids long. Trimming left V 3 bases short and J 8 bases short, with 20 bases between. Here the CDR3 reads CSASSRGRLGKQYF. For the CDR3, the DNA is TGCAGTGCTAGCTCCAGGGGAAGGCTTGGCAAGCAGTACTTC.

J is TRBJ1-4 and V is TRBV7-9, with a tentative D call TRBD1 (5 bases). The CDR3 length is 15 residues. The germline V gene has CDR1 SEHNR and CDR2 FQNEAQ (reference sequence). V was clipped by 1 base and J by 14 bases, with 20 bases between them. The CDR3 nucleotides read TGTGCCAGCAGCTTAGGGTCAGGGTTGACGCGGTCCCTGTTTTTT. Its protein is CASSLGSGLTRSLFF. Supplemented by reference TRBV7-9 and TRBJ1-4, the full variable domain reads DTGVSQNPRHKITKRGQNVTFRCDPISEHNRLYWYRQTLGQGPEFLTYFQNEAQLEKSRLLSDRFSAERPKGSFSTLEIQRTEQGDSAMYLCASSLGSGLTRSLFFGSGTQLSVL.

A word on this clonotype: A much larger clone lies a single base off, so this may be a read error. The chain employs TRBV6-1 and TRBJ1-5, with D unclear. This CDR3 has 14 amino acids. Germline CDR1 reads MNHNS; CDR2 reads SASEGT. CDR3 bases: TGTGCCAGCAGGACGAGGTTTGGCAATCAGCCCCTGCATTTT. Translating it yields CASRTRFGNQPLHF.